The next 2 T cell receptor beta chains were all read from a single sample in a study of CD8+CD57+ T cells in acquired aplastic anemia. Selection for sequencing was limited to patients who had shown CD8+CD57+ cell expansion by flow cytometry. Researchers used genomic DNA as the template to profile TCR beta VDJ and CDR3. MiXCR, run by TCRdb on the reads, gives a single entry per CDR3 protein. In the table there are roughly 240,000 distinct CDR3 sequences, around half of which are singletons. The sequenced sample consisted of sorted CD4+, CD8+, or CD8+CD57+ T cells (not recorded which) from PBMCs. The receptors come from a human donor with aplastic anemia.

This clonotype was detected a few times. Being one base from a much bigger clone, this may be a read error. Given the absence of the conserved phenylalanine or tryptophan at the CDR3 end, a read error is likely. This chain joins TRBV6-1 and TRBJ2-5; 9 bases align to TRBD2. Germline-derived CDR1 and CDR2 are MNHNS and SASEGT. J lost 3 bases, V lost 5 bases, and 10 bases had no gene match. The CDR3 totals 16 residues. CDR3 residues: CASSPREGAKEETQYL. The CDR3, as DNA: TGTGCCAGCAGTCCGCGGGAGGGCGCAAAAGAAGAGACCCAGTACCTC.

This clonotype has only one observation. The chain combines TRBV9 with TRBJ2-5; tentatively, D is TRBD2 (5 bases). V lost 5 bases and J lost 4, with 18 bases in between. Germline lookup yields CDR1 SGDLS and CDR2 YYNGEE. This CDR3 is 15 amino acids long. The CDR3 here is CASRGADSYGETQYF. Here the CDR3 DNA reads TGTGCCAGCAGGGGAGCGGACTCCTACGGAGAGACCCAGTACTTC.